Sequencing of this T cell receptor beta chain was carried out in a study of CD8+ T cells in alopecia areata. Regarding the study as a whole: For lesional scalp, especially alopecia totalis/universalis, clonality was higher than in normal scalp. Significant decreases in scalp clonality and expanded CD8+ clones followed tofacitinib treatment.

Per germline, CDR1 SEHNR and CDR2 FQNEAQ (reference sequence). This CDR3 has 15 residues. J gave up 3 bases and V 4 bases, and 4 bases lay outside the gene matches. A remark on this clone: No antigen is known for it.

Treatment denoted: oral pan-JAK inhibitor, 5-10 mg twice daily. cDNA prepared by RNA extraction and subsequent reverse transcription served as the template for sequencing. TCRdb keeps only in-frame clones here, not all; method: immunoSEQ multiplex PCR. This table has around 270,000 clones, roughly 64% appearing once. This material consisted of CD4+ T cells sorted from blood, taken at week 24, from a patient treated with tofacitinib. This sequence originates from a human donor with alopecia areata. This chain uses TRBV7-9 with TRBJ2-2; TRBD1 aligns across 8 bases. CDR3 amino acids: CASSSQGADTGELFF. As DNA, the CDR3 is TGTGCCAGCAGCTCGCAGGGGGCGGACACCGGGGAGCTGTTTTTT.